These 2 T cell receptor beta chains originate from one sample sequenced in a study of cytomegalovirus exposure and HLA in healthy donors. Primers included in the PCR were 60 Vbeta and 13 Jbeta primers. Profiled with immunoSEQ multiplex PCR; TCRdb holds only in-frame clones, not every one. The sample lists some 170,000 clones, under 85% occurring once. Source material: PBMCs. The source of these receptors is a human donor in good health.

Regarding this clone: The same CDR3 arises from other DNA sequences in this sample as well. The chain is built from TRBV5-1 and TRBJ2-1, with TRBD2 identical over 7 bases. Trimming removed 5 bases from V and 4 bases from J; junction bases left unmatched: 6. Germline V gene sequence: CDR1 SGHRS, CDR2 YFSETQ. The CDR3 totals 14 residues. The CDR3 is CASSLGGGYNEQFF. DNA of the CDR3: TGCGCCAGCAGTCTTGGGGGGGGATACAATGAGCAGTTCTTC.

The chain couples TRBV9 to TRBJ2-7; 12 nucleotides agree with TRBD2. The CDR3 totals 15 residues. Germline CDR1 reads SGDLS; CDR2 reads YYNGEE. The junction had 3 bases not matched to a gene; V was cut back by 3 bases and J by 2 bases. The CDR3 loop reads CASSATSGGPYEQYF. CDR3 nucleotide sequence: TGTGCCAGCAGCGCTACTAGCGGGGGGCCCTACGAGCAGTACTTC.